These 9 T cell receptor beta chains originate from one sample sequenced in a study of blood T cell repertoires in COVID-19 (dated by TCRdb to between 2020 and 2021). Library construction relied on the immunoSEQ multiplex PCR assay. TCRdb took over this immuneACCESS table, retaining in-frame rearrangements with V and J assigned. Such tables are incomplete; in checked studies, under half of the missing clones stem from an unresolved V gene, and the remainder is unexplained. The sample data list fewer than 250,000 clones, and just under 85% of these were observed just once. The biggest ten clones account for 5% to 6.5% of the sample. The specimen sequenced was peripheral blood. The source of these receptors is a woman in her seventies with active or convalescent COVID-19.

The chain links TRBV9 to TRBJ2-7, with D possibly being TRBD2 (5 bases). V gave up 4 bases and J gave up 2 bases, with 13 bases separating them. Germline CDR1 is SGDLS and CDR2 is YYNGEE. This CDR3 region has 14 residues. The CDR3 reads CASSPDSWAYEQYF. DNA for the CDR3: TGTGCCAGCAGCCCGGACTCTTGGGCCTACGAGCAGTACTTC.

The chain is built from TRBV7-3 and TRBJ1-1; no clear D. In germline, CDR1 is SGHTA, CDR2 FQGTGA. This CDR3 has 14 amino acids. V was pared by 3 bases and J by 1 base, with 9 bases between. The CDR3: CASSFLHKNTEAFF. CDR3 nucleotides: TGTGCCAGCAGCTTCCTTCACAAGAACACTGAAGCTTTCTTT.

The chain combines TRBV5-1 with TRBJ2-2; 7 nucleotides line up with TRBD1. The CDR3 has 15 amino acids. V lost 4 bases and J lost 3; bases outside the gene matches: 6. CDR1 SGHRS and CDR2 YFSETQ come from the germline V gene. CDR3 loop: CASSPGQDYTGELFF. The CDR3 nucleotides are TGCGCCAGCAGCCCCGGACAGGATTACACCGGGGAGCTGTTTTTT. Variable domain in full (rest from reference TRBV5-1 and TRBJ2-2): KAGVTQTPRYLIKTRGQQVTLSCSPISGHRSVSWYQQTPGQGLQFLFEYFSETQRNKGNFPGRFSGRQFSNSRSEMNVSTLELGDSALYLCASSPGQDYTGELFFGEGSRLTVL.

The chain is built from TRBV18 and TRBJ1-3; the D is unclear. Trimming cost V 3 bases and J 0 bases, with 9 bases left between them. Germline loops: CDR1 KGHSH, CDR2 LQKENI. The CDR3 spans 15 residues. The CDR3 coding sequence is TGTGCCAGCTCACCGACCGGAGTCTCTGGAAACACCATATATTTT. Translated, it gives CASSPTGVSGNTIYF. Full variable domain (missing parts from reference TRBV18 and TRBJ1-3): NAGVMQNPRHLVRRRGQEARLRCSPMKGHSHVYWYRQLPEEGLKFMVYLQKENIIDESGMPKERFSAEFPKEGPSILRIQQVVRGDSAAYFCASSPTGVSGNTIYFGEGSWLTVV.

This clone has only one observation. The chain combines TRBV25-1 with TRBJ2-1; D ambiguous. Germline V lookup: CDR1 MGHDK, CDR2 SYGVNS. V was clipped by 7 bases and J by 0 bases, with 7 bases between them. The CDR3 spans 13 residues. The CDR3 loop reads CASKPNSYNEQFF. For the CDR3, the DNA is TGTGCCAGCAAGCCCAACTCCTACAATGAGCAGTTCTTC.

V is TRBV5-1 and J is TRBJ2-4; 8 bases are shared with TRBD1. Germline-derived CDR1 and CDR2 are SGHRS and YFSETQ. V shed 4 bases, J shed 6 bases, and the junction held 18 bases outside the gene matches. The CDR3 is 18 amino acids. CDR3 coding DNA: TGCGCCAGCAGCCTCACGACCCGGGACAGGCTTCGAAGAAACATTCAGTACTTC. This gives the protein CASSLTTRDRLRRNIQYF.

CDR3 sequence (DNA): TGTGCCAGCAGCTTGGGAACGTCCGGCTCTGGAAACACCATATATTTT. Residues: CASSLGTSGSGNTIYF. The genes are TRBV5-4 and TRBJ1-3; D is unclear. Germline CDR1 and CDR2: SGHNT and YYREEE (reference sequence). The CDR3 sequence is 16 residues long. With 0 bases removed from V and 0 bases from J, the gap between germline ends came to 10 bases.

About this clone: At one boundary the junction diverges from the germline segment, which might be a read error. V is TRBV5-1 and J is TRBJ1-6; a possible D gene is TRBD1 (6 bases). The CDR3 sequence is 14 residues long. Per the germline V gene, CDR1 is SGHRS and CDR2 is YFSETQ. The CDR3 sequence is CASTLTGANSPLHF. CDR3 in DNA: TGCGCCAGCACCTTGACAGGAGCAAATTCACCCCTCCACTTT.

CDR3 region: CASSLGYIAQYF. The CDR3 DNA is TGTGCCAGCAGCTTGGGTTATATTGCGCAGTATTTT. The chain has TRBV5-6 and TRBJ2-3, with D uncertain. CDR3 length: 12 residues. V lost 0 bases and J 10 bases, leaving 9 bases between the germline ends. Germline values: CDR1 SGHDT, CDR2 YYEEEE. The whole variable domain, filled in from reference TRBV5-6 and TRBJ2-3, reads DAGVTQSPTHLIKTRGQQVTLRCSPKSGHDTVSWYQQALGQGPQFIFQYYEEEERQRGNFPDRFSGHQFPNYSSELNVNALLLGDSALYLCASSLGYIAQYFGPGTRLTVL.